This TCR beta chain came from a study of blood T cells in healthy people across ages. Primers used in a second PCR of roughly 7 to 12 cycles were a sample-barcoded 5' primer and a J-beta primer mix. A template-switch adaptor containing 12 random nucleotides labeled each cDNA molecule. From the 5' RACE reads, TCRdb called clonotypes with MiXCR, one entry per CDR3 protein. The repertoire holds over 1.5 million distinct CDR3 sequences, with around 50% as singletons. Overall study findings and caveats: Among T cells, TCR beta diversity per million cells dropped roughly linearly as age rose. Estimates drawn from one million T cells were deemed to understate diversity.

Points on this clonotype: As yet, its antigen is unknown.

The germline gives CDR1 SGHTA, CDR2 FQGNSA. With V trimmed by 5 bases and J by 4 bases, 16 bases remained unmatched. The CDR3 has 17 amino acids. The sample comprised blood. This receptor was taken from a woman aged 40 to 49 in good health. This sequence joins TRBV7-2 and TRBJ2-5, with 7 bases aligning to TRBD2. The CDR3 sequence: CASSTALGLAASETQYF. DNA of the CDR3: TGTGCCAGCAGCACAGCCCTGGGGCTAGCGGCGTCAGAGACCCAGTACTTC. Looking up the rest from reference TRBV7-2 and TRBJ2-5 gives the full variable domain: GAGVSQSPSNKVTEKGKDVELRCDPISGHTALYWYRQSLGQGLEFLIYFQGNSAPDKSGLPSDRFSAERTGGSVSTLTIQRTQQEDSAVYLCASSTALGLAASETQYFGPGTRLLVL.